Listed here are 7 T cell receptor beta chains from one sample, sequenced in a study of cytomegalovirus exposure and HLA in healthy donors. The PCR ran on 60 Vbeta and 13 Jbeta primers. Produced via immunoSEQ multiplex PCR; TCRdb's table is partial and in-frame only. This repertoire shows about 150,000 clones, approximately 87% found once; its top ten account for under 6.5%. Input material: PBMCs. The receptor set was obtained from a woman in her thirties in good health and CMV-seronegative.

The CDR3 sequence is CASRMTGDGNTIYF. CDR3 nucleotide sequence: TGTGCCAGCAGAATGACAGGGGATGGAAACACCATATATTTT. The chain joins TRBV11-2 to TRBJ1-3; 8 nucleotides match TRBD1. The CDR3 consists of 14 residues. Germline values: CDR1 SGHAT, CDR2 FQNNGV. Losses at the gene ends were 6 bases for V and 3 bases for J; bases not matched to a gene: 4.

The chain couples TRBV29-1 to TRBJ2-1; TRBD2 agrees at 9 bases. Germline V CDR1 and CDR2: SQVTM, ANQGSEA. The CDR3 is 14 amino acids. Trimming took 7 bases from V and 3 from J; bases not matched to a gene: 7. CDR3 bases: TGCAGCGCTCGCGGGGGGGGTGTCTACAATGAGCAGTTCTTC. It specifies CSARGGGVYNEQFF.

The chain joins TRBV7-3 to TRBJ2-1; 12 nucleotides match TRBD2. The CDR3 runs to 18 residues. CDR1 and CDR2 (germline): SGHTA, FQGTGA. Trimming at V came to 5 bases and at J to 0 bases, leaving 8 bases not matched to a gene. Written as DNA, the CDR3 is TGTGCCAGCAGCACTAGGACTAGCGGGACCAGCTCCTACAATGAGCAGTTCTTC. Translating gives CASSTRTSGTSSYNEQFF.

V and J are TRBV7-2 and TRBJ2-7, with TRBD2 matching 10 bases. Germline V gene sequence: CDR1 SGHTA, CDR2 FQGNSA. The CDR3 spans 15 residues. The V and J ends lost 4 bases and 6 bases, in that order; junction bases with no gene match: 9. CDR3 coding DNA: TGTGCCAGCAGCTCCACTAGCGGGACGCTCGTCGAGCAGTACTTC. Its protein is CASSSTSGTLVEQYF.

This chain links TRBV6-6 with TRBJ1-2, with a weak D call TRBD1 (5 bases). CDR3 length equals 11 residues. The germline V gene encodes CDR1 MNHNY and CDR2 SVGAGI (reference sequence). V lost 6 bases to trimming and J lost 3 bases, with 5 bases between them. CDR3 protein: CASSRDYGYTF. The CDR3 DNA reads TGTGCCAGCAGCAGGGACTATGGCTACACCTTC.

This clone appeared once. The rearrangement joins TRBV30 to TRBJ1-1, with TRBD1 identical over 7 bases. Germline-derived CDR1 and CDR2 are GTSNPN and SVGIG (reference sequence). With 7 bases clipped from V and 5 bases from J, the junction kept 7 bases outside the gene matches. This CDR3 is 12 amino acids long. The DNA of the CDR3 is TGTGCCTCGGACAGGCCGGGGACTGAAGCTTTCTTT. As protein: CASDRPGTEAFF.

The V call is TRBV28, the J call TRBJ1-1, with D perhaps matching TRBD1 (6 bases). In germline, CDR1 is MDHEN, CDR2 SYDVKM. The CDR3 runs to 14 residues. V dropped 2 bases and J dropped 2 bases, with 9 bases sitting between them. The CDR3 region is CASSLGQKNTEAFF. The CDR3 nucleotides read TGTGCCAGCAGTTTAGGACAGAAAAACACTGAAGCTTTCTTT.